This entry concerns a single T cell receptor (beta chain). The data stem from a study of cytomegalovirus exposure and HLA in healthy donors. All donors participated as healthy donors of bone marrow. With 60 Vbeta and 13 Jbeta primers, the PCR was carried out. Assay: immunoSEQ multiplex PCR; the TCRdb copy retains only in-frame clones and omits some. The sample holds 100,000 to 150,000 clones, more than 15% seen once. The source of this sequence is a female donor in good health and CMV-seropositive. The specimen sequenced was PBMCs.

The CDR3 DNA is TGTGCCAGCTGGCTCCATGCGGGGGGACCTGATACGCAGTATTTT. It encodes CASWLHAGGPDTQYF. The chain has TRBV2 and TRBJ2-3; 8 positions agree with TRBD2. The V gene's germline CDR1 is SNHLY and CDR2 FYNNEI. V dropped 8 bases and J dropped 6; count of bases not matched to a gene: 13. The CDR3 is 15 amino acids.